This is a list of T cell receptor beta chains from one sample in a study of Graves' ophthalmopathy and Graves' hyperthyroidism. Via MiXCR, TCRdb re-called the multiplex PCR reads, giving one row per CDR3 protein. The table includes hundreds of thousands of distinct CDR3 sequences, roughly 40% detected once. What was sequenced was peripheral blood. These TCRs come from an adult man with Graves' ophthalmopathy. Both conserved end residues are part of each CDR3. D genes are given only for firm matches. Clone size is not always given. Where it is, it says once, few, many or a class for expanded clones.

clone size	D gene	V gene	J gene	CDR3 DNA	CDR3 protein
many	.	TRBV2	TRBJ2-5	TGTGCCAGCAGCGTGACTCCCCAGGGGACCCAGTACTTC	CASSVTPQGTQYF
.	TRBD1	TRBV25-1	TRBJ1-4	TGTGCCAGCACCGGGGGACAGGGATTAGGAAAACTGTTTTTT	CASTGGQGLGKLFF
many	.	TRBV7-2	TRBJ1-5	TGTGCCAGCAGCTCGAGGTCCGGACAGCCCCAGCATTTT	CASSSRSGQPQHF
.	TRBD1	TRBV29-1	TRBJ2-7	TGCAGCGTTGAGGGGACAGGGGGCTACAATGAGCAGTACTTC	CSVEGTGGYNEQYF
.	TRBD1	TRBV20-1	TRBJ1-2	TGCAGTGCTAGAGATAGGACAGGGACCTATGGCTACACCTTC	CSARDRTGTYGYTF
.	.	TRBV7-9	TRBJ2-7	TGTGCCAGCAGCTTAATAGCCGGGGGCAGGGACGAGCAGTACTTC	CASSLIAGGRDEQYF
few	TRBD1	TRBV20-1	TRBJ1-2	TGCAGTGCGGAGAGACAGGGAACTAACTATGGCTACACCTTC	CSAERQGTNYGYTF
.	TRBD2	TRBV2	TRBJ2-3	TGTGCCAGCAGCCTAGCGGGAGTAGATACGCAGTATTTT	CASSLAGVDTQYF
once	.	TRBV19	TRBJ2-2	TGTGCCAGTAGTATTTGGATCGACACCGGGGAGCTGTTTTTT	CASSIWIDTGELFF
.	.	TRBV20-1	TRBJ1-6	TGCAGTGCTAGAATGAGGACGGTTTATAATTCACCCCTCCACTTT	CSARMRTVYNSPLHF
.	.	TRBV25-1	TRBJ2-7	TGTGCTCCCGACACAGGGTCTAACGAGCAGTACTTC	CAPDTGSNEQYF
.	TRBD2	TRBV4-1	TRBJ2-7	TGTGCCAGCAGCCCCCTAGCGGGAGGAGTACCGGACGAGCAGTACTTC	CASSPLAGGVPDEQYF
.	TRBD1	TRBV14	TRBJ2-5	TGTGCCAGCAGCCCCAGTGTACGGGGACAGAGTTCGGTAGAGACCCAGTACTTC	CASSPSVRGQSSVETQYF
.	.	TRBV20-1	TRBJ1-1	TGCAGTGCCAGCAAATCAGGCCCCACTGAAGCTTTCTTT	CSASKSGPTEAFF
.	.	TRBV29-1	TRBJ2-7	TGCAGCCTGGACAGCGCCTACGAGCAGTACTTC	CSLDSAYEQYF
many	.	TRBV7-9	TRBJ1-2	TGTGCCAGCAGCTCCGGCCGAGGAGGGGATGGCTACACCTTC	CASSSGRGGDGYTF
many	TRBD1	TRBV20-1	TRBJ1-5	TGCAGTGCTGCGACAGGGTCAGTTAGCAATCAGCCCCAGCATTTT	CSAATGSVSNQPQHF
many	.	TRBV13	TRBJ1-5	TGTGCCAGCAGCTTTGGAGGAAGCAATCAGCCCCAGCATTTT	CASSFGGSNQPQHF
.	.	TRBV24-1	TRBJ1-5	TGTGCCAGCAGTTTTTTGCCCCAGAATTTT	CASSFLPQNF
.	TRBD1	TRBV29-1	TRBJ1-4	TGCAGCGGCCTAAAGGGACAGTTTAATGAAAAACTGTTTTTT	CSGLKGQFNEKLFF
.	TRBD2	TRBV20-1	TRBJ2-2	TGCAGTGCTAGGCGCCTAGCGGCGAACACCGGGGAGCTGTTTTTT	CSARRLAANTGELFF
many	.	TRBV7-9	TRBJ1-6	TGTGCCAGCACCCGAGGGTCCCCTCCCAATTCACCCCTCCACTTT	CASTRGSPPNSPLHF
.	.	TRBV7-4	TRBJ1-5	TGTGCCAGCAGTTACATTCGCAGTAGCAATCAGCCCCAGCATTTT	CASSYIRSSNQPQHF
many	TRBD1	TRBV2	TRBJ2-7	TGTGCCAGCGGACAGGGTTACGAGCAGTACTTC	CASGQGYEQYF
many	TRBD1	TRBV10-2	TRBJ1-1	TGCGCCAGCAGTTCCACCGGGACAGTGAACACTGAAGCTTTCTTT	CASSSTGTVNTEAFF
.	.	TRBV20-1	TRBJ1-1	TGCAGTGCTAGAGGGGCCTTCAGAATTGAAGCTTTCTTT	CSARGAFRIEAFF
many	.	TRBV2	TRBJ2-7	TGTGCCAGCAGTGATGAAGCGGCCTACGAGCAGTACTTC	CASSDEAAYEQYF
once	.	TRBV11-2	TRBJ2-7	TGCGCCAGCAGCAAAGCCGATAGCGGTGACGAGCAGTACTTC	CASSKADSGDEQYF
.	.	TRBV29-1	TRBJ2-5	TGCAGCGTTGATCCCGCGGGGGCCCGTGGGACCCAGTACTTC	CSVDPAGARGTQYF
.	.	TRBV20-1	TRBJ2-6	TGCAGTGCAGACGTACTGACTTTC	CSADVLTF
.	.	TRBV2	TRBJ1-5	TGTGCCAGCAGTTTCAGGCTTGGCAATCAGCCCCAGCATTTT	CASSFRLGNQPQHF
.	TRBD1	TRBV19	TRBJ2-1	TGTGCCAGGGGGGGACGGGACAGGCACAATGAGCAGTTCTTC	CARGGRDRHNEQFF
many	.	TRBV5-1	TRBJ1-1	TGCGCCAGCAGCTGGTCACAGGGCTTGAACACTGAAGCTTTCTTT	CASSWSQGLNTEAFF
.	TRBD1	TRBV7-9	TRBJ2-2	TGTGCCAGCAGCCGTGGGGACAGGGCTGGCGGGGAGCTGTTTTTT	CASSRGDRAGGELFF
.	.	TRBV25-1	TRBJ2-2	.	CDSSIYLCSVDGRGTGELFF
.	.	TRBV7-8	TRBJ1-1	TGCGCCAGCAGCCAAGGGGGTAGGACGGAGAACACTGAAGCTTTCTTT	CASSQGGRTENTEAFF
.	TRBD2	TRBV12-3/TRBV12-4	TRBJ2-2	TGTGCCAGCAGTTTAACGGGGGGTCACGGGGAGCTGTTTTTT	CASSLTGGHGELFF
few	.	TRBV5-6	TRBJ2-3	TGTGCCAGCATTTCCCTAGGGGATACGCAGTATTTT	CASISLGDTQYF
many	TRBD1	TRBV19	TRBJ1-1	TGTGCCAGTAGTACACAGGGGGCAAGGGCTTTCTTT	CASSTQGARAFF
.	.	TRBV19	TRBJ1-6	TGTGCCAGTAGTTCCGCGAGCCGGAGCTCCTATAATTCACCCCTCCACTTT	CASSSASRSSYNSPLHF
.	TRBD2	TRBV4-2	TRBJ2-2	TGTGCCAGCAGCCAAGAAATTCGGCCTAGCGGACGGAACACCGGGGAGCTGTTTTTT	CASSQEIRPSGRNTGELFF
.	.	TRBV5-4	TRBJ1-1	TGTGCCAGCAGCCTACGCGACAGATTGAACACTGAAGCTTTCTTT	CASSLRDRLNTEAFF
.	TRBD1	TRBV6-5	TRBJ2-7	TGTGCCAGCAGTATCCGGGACAGGGGGTCCTACGAGCAGTACTTC	CASSIRDRGSYEQYF
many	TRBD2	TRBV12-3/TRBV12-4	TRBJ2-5	TGTGCCAGCAGTCCCGGGACTAACCAAGAGACCCAGTACTTC	CASSPGTNQETQYF
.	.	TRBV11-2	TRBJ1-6	TGTGCCAGCAGCTTTCCCACTCTTCCGGGGGGCGAATCACCCCTCCACTTT	CASSFPTLPGGESPLHF
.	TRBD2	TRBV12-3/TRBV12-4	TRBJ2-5	TGTGCCAGCAGCCAAGAAGCCGCGCTAGCGGGAGGGGAGACCCAGTACTTC	CASSQEAALAGGETQYF
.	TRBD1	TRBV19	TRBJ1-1	TGTGCCAGTAGTAGAGCTGACAGGGGCACTGAAGCTTCCTTT	CASSRADRGTEASF
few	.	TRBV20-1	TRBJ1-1	TGCAGTGCTAGAGGGGCGAGAGGATCGAACACTGAAGCTTTCTTT	CSARGARGSNTEAFF
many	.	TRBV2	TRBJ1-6	TGTGCCAGCATAACGATCGGGGGGCGCAATTCACCCCTCCACTTT	CASITIGGRNSPLHF
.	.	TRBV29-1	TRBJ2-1	TGCAGCGTCAGACGAAGTACAGGGTATAACAATGAGCAGTTCTTC	CSVRRSTGYNNEQFF
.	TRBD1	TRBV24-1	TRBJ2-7	TGTGCCACCAGTTCACCGGGACAGGGGGCCAACGAGCAGTACTTC	CATSSPGQGANEQYF
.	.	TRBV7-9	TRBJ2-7	TGTGCCAGCAGCCCCCGGGCTGGGGGGTGGCCCTACGAGCAGTACTTC	CASSPRAGGWPYEQYF
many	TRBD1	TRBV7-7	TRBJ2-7	TGTGCCAGCAGCTTACTCCGGGACAGGGGTTACTACGAGCAGTACTTC	CASSLLRDRGYYEQYF
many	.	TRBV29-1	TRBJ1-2	TGCAGCGGATGGGACTATGGCTACACCTTC	CSGWDYGYTF
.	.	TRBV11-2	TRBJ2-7	TGTGCCAGCAGCTTGGGACCGTACTCCTACGAGCAGTACTTC	CASSLGPYSYEQYF
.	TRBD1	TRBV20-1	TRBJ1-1	TGCAGTGCTAGAAGGACAGGGAATGAAGCTTCCTTT	CSARRTGNEASF
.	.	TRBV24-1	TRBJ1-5	TGTGCCAGCAGTTTACCCAGGGAGTATCAGCCCCAGCATTTT	CASSLPREYQPQHF
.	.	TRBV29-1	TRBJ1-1	TGCAGCGTTGATGTTGGGTCGGGGAACACTGAAGCTTTCTTT	CSVDVGSGNTEAFF
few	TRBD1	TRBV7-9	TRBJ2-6	TGTGCCAGCAGCACGGGACAGGGCACCGGGGCCAACGTCCTGACTTTC	CASSTGQGTGANVLTF